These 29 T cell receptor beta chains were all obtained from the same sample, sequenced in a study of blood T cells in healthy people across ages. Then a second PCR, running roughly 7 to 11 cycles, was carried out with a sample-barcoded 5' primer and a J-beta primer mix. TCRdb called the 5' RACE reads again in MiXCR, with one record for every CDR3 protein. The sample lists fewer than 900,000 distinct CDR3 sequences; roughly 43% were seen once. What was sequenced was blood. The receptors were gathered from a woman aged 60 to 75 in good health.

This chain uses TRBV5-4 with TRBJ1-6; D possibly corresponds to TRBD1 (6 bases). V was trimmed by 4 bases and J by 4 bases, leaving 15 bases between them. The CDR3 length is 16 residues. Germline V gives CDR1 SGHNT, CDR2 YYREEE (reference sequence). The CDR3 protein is CASSLGQLGYNSPLHF. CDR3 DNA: TGTGCCAGCAGCCTCGGACAGCTTGGATATAATTCACCCCTCCACTTT. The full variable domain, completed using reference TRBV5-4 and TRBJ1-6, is ETGVTQSPTHLIKTRGQQVTLRCSSQSGHNTVSWYQQALGQGPQFIFQYYREEENGRGNFPPRFSGLQFPNYSSELNVNALELDDSALYLCASSLGQLGYNSPLHFGNGTRLTVT.

CDR3 DNA: TGTGCCAGCAGTTTCGGCCCCGGACAGTCTAACTATGGCTACACCTTC. Its protein is CASSFGPGQSNYGYTF. This chain uses TRBV7-2 with TRBJ1-2, with a possible D match to TRBD1 (6 bases). The germline V gene has CDR1 SGHTA and CDR2 FQGNSA. V lost 6 bases, J lost 0 bases, and 17 bases lay in between. The CDR3 has 16 residues. The variable domain in full, completed from reference TRBV7-2 and TRBJ1-2, reads GAGVSQSPSNKVTEKGKDVELRCDPISGHTALYWYRQSLGQGLEFLIYFQGNSAPDKSGLPSDRFSAERTGGSVSTLTIQRTQQEDSAVYLCASSFGPGQSNYGYTFGSGTRLTVV.

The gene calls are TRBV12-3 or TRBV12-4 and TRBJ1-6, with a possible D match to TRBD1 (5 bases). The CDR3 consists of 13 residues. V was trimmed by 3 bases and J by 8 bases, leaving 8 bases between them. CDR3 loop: CASSFGRDSPLHF. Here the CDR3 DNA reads TGTGCCAGCAGTTTCGGCAGGGATTCACCCCTCCACTTT.

The CDR3 sequence is CASTRGAGSTDTQYF. In nucleotides, the CDR3 is TGTGCCAGCACCCGGGGGGCGGGGAGCACAGATACGCAGTATTTT. This chain joins TRBV11-2 and TRBJ2-3; D may be TRBD2 (7 bases). The ends were cut back, 7 bases at V and 0 bases at J, with 14 bases in the middle. The germline CDR1 and CDR2 sequences are SGHAT and FQNNGV. This CDR3 has 15 residues. The variable domain in full, completed from reference TRBV11-2 and TRBJ2-3, reads EAGVAQSPRYKIIEKRQSVAFWCNPISGHATLYWYQQILGQGPKLLIQFQNNGVVDDSQLPKDRFSAERLKGVDSTLKIQPAKLEDSAVYLCASTRGAGSTDTQYFGPGTRLTVL.

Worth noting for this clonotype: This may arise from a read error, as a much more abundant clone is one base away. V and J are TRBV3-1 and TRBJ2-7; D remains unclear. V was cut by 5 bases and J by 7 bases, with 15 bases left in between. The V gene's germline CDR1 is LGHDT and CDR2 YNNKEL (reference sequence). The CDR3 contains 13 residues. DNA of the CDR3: TGTGCCAGCAGCGATTCGGCCTACAATGAGCAGTACTTC. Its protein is CASSDSAYNEQYF.

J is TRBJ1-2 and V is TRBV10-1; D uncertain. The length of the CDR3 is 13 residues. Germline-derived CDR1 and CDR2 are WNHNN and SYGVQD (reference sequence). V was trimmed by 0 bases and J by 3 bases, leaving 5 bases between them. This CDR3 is CASSESRYYGYTF. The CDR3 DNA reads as TGCGCCAGCAGTGAGTCGCGGTACTATGGCTACACCTTC.

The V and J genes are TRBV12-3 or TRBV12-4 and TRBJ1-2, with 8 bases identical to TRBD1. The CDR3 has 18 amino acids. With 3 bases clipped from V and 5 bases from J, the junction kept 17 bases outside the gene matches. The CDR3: CASSLSVGTGGIKYGYTF. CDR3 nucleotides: TGTGCCAGCAGTTTGAGTGTGGGTACAGGGGGGATAAAGTATGGCTACACCTTC.

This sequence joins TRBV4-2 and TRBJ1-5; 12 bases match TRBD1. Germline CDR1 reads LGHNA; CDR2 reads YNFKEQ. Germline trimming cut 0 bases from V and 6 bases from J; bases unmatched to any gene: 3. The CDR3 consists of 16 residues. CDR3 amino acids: CASSQEGTGGSQPQHF. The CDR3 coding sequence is TGTGCCAGCAGCCAAGAAGGGACAGGGGGCAGTCAGCCCCAGCATTTT.

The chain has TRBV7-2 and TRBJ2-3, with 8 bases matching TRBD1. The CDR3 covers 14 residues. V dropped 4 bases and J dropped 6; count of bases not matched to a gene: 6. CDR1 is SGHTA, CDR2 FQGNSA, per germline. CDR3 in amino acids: CASSSNTGGDTQYF. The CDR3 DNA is TGTGCCAGCAGCTCAAATACAGGGGGTGATACGCAGTATTTT.

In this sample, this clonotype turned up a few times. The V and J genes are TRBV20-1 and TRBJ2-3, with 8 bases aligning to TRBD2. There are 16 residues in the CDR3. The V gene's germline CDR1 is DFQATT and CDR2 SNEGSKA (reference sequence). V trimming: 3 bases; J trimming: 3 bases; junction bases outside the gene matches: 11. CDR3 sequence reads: CSARGPGSGVTDTQYF. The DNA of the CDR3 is TGCAGTGCTAGGGGGCCGGGTAGCGGGGTGACAGATACGCAGTATTTT.

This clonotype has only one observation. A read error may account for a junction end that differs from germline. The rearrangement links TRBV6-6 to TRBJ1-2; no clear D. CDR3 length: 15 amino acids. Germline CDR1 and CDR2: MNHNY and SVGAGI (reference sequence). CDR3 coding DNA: TGTGCCAGCAGTTACTCGAACACAGCTAACTGTGGCTACACCTTC. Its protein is CASSYSNTANCGYTF.

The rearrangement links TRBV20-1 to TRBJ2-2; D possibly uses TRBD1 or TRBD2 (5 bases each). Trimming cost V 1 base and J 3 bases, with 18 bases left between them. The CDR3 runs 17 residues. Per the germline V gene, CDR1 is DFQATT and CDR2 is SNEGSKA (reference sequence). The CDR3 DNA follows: TGCAGTGCTAGAGGGGCCAGTAGGGGACGCGACACCGGGGAGCTGTTTTTT. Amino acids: CSARGASRGRDTGELFF.

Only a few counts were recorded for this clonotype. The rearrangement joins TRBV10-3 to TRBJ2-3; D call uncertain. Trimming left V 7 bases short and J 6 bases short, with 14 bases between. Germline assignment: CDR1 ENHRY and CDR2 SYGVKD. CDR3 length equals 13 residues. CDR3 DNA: TGTGCCATCACCTTTGACCCAGCGGATACGCAGTATTTT. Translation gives CAITFDPADTQYF.

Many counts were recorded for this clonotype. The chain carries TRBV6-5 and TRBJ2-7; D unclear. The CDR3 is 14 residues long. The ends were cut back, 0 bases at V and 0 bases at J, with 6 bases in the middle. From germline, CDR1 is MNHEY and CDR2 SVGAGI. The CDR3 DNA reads TGTGCCAGCAGTTACTCGGCAGCCTCCTACGAGCAGTACTTC. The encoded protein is CASSYSAASYEQYF.

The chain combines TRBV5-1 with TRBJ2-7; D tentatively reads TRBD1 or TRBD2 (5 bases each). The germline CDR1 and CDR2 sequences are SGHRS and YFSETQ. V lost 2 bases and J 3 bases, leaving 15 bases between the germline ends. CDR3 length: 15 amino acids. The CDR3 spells CASSLIRDGGYEQYF. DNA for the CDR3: TGCGCCAGCAGCTTAATCCGGGACGGTGGCTACGAGCAGTACTTC. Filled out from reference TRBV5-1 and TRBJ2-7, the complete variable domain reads KAGVTQTPRYLIKTRGQQVTLSCSPISGHRSVSWYQQTPGQGLQFLFEYFSETQRNKGNFPGRFSGRQFSNSRSEMNVSTLELGDSALYLCASSLIRDGGYEQYFGPGTRLTVT.

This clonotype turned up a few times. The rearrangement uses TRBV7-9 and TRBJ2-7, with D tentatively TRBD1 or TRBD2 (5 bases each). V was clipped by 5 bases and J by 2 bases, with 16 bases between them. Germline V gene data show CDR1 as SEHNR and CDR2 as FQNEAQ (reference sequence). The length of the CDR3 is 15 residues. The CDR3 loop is CASSRTGTGTYEQYF. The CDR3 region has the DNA TGTGCCAGCAGCCGCACCGGGACGGGTACCTACGAGCAGTACTTC.

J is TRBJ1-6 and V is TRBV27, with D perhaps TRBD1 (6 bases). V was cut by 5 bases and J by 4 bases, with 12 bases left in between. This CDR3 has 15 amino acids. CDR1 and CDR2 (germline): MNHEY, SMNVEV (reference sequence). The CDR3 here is CASSPRQAYNSPLHF. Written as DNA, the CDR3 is TGTGCCAGCAGTCCCCGACAGGCGTATAATTCACCCCTCCACTTT.

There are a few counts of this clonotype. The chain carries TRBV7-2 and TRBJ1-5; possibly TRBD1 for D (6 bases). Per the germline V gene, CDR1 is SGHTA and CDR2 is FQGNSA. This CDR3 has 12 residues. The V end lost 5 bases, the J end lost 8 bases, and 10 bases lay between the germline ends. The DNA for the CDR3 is TGTGCCAGCAGCCAGGGGTTTGAGCCCCAGCATTTT. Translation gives CASSQGFEPQHF.

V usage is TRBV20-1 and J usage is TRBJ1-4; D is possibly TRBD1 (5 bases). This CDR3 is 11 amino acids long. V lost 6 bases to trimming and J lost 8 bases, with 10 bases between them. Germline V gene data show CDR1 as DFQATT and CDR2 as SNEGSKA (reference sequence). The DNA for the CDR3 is TGCAGTGCGAGTCAGGGAGAAAAACTGTTTTTT. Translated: CSASQGEKLFF.

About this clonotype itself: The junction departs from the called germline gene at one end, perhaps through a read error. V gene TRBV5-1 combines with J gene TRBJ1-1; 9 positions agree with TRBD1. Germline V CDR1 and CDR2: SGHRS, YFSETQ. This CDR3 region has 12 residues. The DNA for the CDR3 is TGCGCCAGCAGCATTGACAGGGGGGAAGATTTCTTT. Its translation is CASSIDRGEDFF.

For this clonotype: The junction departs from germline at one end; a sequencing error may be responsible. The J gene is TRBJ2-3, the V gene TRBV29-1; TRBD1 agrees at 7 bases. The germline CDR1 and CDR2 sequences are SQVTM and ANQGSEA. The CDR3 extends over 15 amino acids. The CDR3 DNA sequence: TGCGGCGTTGAAGGACAGGCCACTAGCACAGATACGCAGTATTTT. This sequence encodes CGVEGQATSTDTQYF.

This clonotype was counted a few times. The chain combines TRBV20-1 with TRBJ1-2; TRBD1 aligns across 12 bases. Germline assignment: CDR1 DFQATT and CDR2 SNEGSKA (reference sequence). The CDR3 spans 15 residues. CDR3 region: CRGTGGFTPNYGYTF. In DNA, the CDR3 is TGCAGAGGGACAGGGGGCTTTACCCCCAACTATGGCTACACCTTC.

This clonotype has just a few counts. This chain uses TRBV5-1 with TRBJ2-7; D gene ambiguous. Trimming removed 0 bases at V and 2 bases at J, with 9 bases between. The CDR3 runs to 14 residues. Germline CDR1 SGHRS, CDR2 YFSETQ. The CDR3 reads CASSLGLDTYEQYF. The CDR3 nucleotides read TGCGCCAGCAGCTTGGGATTGGATACCTACGAGCAGTACTTC. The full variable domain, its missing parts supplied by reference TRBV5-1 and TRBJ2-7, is KAGVTQTPRYLIKTRGQQVTLSCSPISGHRSVSWYQQTPGQGLQFLFEYFSETQRNKGNFPGRFSGRQFSNSRSEMNVSTLELGDSALYLCASSLGLDTYEQYFGPGTRLTVT.

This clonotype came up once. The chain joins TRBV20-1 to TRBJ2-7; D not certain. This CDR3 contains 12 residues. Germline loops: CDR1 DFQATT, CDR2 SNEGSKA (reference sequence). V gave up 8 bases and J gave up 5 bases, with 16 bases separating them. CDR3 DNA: TGCAGTACCAAAGTGTCATACGACGAGCAGTACTTC. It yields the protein CSTKVSYDEQYF.

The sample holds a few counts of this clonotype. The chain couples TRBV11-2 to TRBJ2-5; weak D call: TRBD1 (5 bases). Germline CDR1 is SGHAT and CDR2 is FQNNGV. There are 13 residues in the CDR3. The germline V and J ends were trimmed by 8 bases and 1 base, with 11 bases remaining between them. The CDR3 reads CASSAGRQETQYF. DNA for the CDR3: TGTGCCAGCTCGGCAGGGCGCCAAGAGACCCAGTACTTC.

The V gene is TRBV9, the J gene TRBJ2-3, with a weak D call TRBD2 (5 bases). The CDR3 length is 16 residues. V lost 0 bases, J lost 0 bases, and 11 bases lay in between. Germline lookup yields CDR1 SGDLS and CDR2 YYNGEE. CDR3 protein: CASSVEGSGSTDTQYF. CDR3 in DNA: TGTGCCAGCAGCGTAGAAGGGAGCGGAAGCACAGATACGCAGTATTTT.

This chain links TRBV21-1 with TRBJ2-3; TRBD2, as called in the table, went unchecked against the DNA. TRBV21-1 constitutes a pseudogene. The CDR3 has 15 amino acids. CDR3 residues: CASVQRGGLVDTQYF. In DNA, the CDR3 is TGTGCCAGCGTTCAGCGGGGGGGGTTAGTGGATACGCAGTATTTT.

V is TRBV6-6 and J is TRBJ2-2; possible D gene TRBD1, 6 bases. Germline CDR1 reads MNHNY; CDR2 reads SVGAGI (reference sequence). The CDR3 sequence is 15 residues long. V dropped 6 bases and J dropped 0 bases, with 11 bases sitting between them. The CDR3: CASRDRQTNTGELFF. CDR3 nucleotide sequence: TGTGCCAGCAGGGACAGACAGACGAACACCGGGGAGCTGTTTTTT.

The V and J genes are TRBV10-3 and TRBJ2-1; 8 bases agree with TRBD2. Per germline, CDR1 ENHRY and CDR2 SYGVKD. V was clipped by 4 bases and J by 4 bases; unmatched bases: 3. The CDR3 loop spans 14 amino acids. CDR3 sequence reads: CAISAGGLYNEQFF. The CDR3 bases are TGTGCCATCAGTGCGGGGGGGCTATACAATGAGCAGTTCTTC.